Below, 22 T cell receptor beta chains from the same sample are listed, as sequenced in a study of cytomegalovirus exposure and HLA in healthy donors. The PCR ran on 60 Vbeta and 13 Jbeta primers. Data came from immunoSEQ multiplex PCR; TCRdb stores just in-frame clones and leaves some out. The table shows around 180,000 clones, with approximately 80% occurring only once. Sequencing was done on a sample of PBMCs. Every receptor here comes from a girl aged 2 to 9 in good health and CMV-seropositive.

The rearrangement links TRBV28 to TRBJ2-5, with 8 bases identical to TRBD2. The germline V gene encodes CDR1 MDHEN and CDR2 SYDVKM. The junction had 12 bases not matched to a gene; V was cut back by 8 bases and J by 1 base. The CDR3 runs to 16 residues. CDR3 bases: TGTGCCAGCGCAATCACACGACTAGCGATCCAAGAGACCCAGTACTTC. Protein product: CASAITRLAIQETQYF.

This clone came up a few times. The V gene is TRBV9, the J gene TRBJ2-6; D is possibly TRBD2 (6 bases). Trimming took 7 bases from V and 0 from J, leaving 8 bases between them. The CDR3 is 14 amino acids. CDR1 and CDR2 (germline): SGDLS, YYNGEE. The CDR3: CASGTHSGANVLTF. CDR3 coding DNA: TGTGCCAGCGGGACTCACTCTGGGGCCAACGTCCTGACTTTC.

The rearrangement uses TRBV4-1 and TRBJ2-7; D gene ambiguous. The germline V gene has CDR1 MGHRA and CDR2 YSYEKL. This CDR3 has 14 amino acids. V was clipped by 4 bases and J by 5 bases, with 15 bases between them. As DNA, the CDR3 is TGCGCCAGCAGCCCTCGTCCAGGTTGGGACGAGCAGTACTTC. It codes for CASSPRPGWDEQYF.

This chain links TRBV9 with TRBJ1-5, with TRBD1 identical over 9 bases. Germline assignment: CDR1 SGDLS and CDR2 YYNGEE. CDR3 size: 19 residues. J gave up 0 bases and V 3 bases, and 13 bases lay outside the gene matches. CDR3 sequence: CASSAPPGQGPYSNQPQHF. Here the CDR3 DNA reads TGTGCCAGCAGCGCCCCGCCGGGACAGGGACCTTATAGCAATCAGCCCCAGCATTTT.

The rearrangement joins TRBV12-5 to TRBJ1-2, with 11 bases matching TRBD1. V dropped 5 bases and J dropped 5; count of bases not matched to a gene: 7. This CDR3 is built from 15 residues. CDR1 is LGHNT and CDR2 is FRNRAP in the germline V gene. The CDR3 protein is CASGPGTGGSYGYTF. CDR3 coding DNA: TGTGCTAGTGGTCCGGGGACAGGGGGGTCGTATGGCTACACCTTC.

This chain links TRBV6-5 with TRBJ1-2; D is ambiguous. CDR3 length equals 11 residues. The V end was cut by 6 bases, the J end by 1 base, with 3 bases between. The germline CDR1 and CDR2 sequences are MNHEY and SVGAGI. For the CDR3, the DNA is TGTGCCAGCAGACTTAACTATGGCTACACCTTC. Residues: CASRLNYGYTF.

This chain links TRBV19 with TRBJ1-2; the D gene is possibly TRBD1 (6 bases). The length of the CDR3 is 13 residues. V lost 7 bases, J lost 2 bases, and 11 bases lay in between. CDR1 and CDR2 from the germline V gene are LNHDA and SQIVND (reference sequence). The DNA of the CDR3 is TGTGCCAGTAACAACAGGGAAAACTATGGCTACACCTTC. This gives the protein CASNNRENYGYTF.

The rearrangement links TRBV6-1 to TRBJ1-2; tentatively, D is TRBD1 (6 bases). The length of the CDR3 is 13 residues. CDR1 and CDR2 from the germline V gene are MNHNS and SASEGT. V lost 2 bases and J 8 bases, leaving 12 bases between the germline ends. The CDR3 bases are TGTGCCAGCAGTGAACAGACAGGTTCGGGCTACACCTTC. Translating gives CASSEQTGSGYTF.

The chain links TRBV9 to TRBJ1-5; no firm D call. This CDR3 is built from 15 residues. Germline CDR1 reads SGDLS; CDR2 reads YYNGEE. V was cut by 0 bases and J by 1 base, with 8 bases left in between. CDR3 sequence reads: CASSVGGSSNQPQHF. The CDR3 DNA follows: TGTGCCAGCAGCGTAGGAGGGTCGAGCAATCAGCCCCAGCATTTT.

The rearrangement links TRBV19 to TRBJ2-7; TRBD1 might be the D (6 bases). CDR1 LNHDA and CDR2 SQIVND come from the germline V gene (reference sequence). There are 13 residues in the CDR3. The V end lost 4 bases, the J end lost 4 bases, and 11 bases lay between the germline ends. CDR3 in DNA: TGTGCCAGTAGTACCCGGACAGCTTACGAGCAGTACTTC. This encodes CASSTRTAYEQYF.

This clone has just one count. This chain connects TRBV19 to TRBJ1-5; 7 nucleotides match TRBD1. From germline, CDR1 is LNHDA and CDR2 SQIVND (reference sequence). This CDR3 has 18 residues. After removal of 3 bases from V and 1 base from J, the junction contained 12 bases not matched to a gene. This chain's CDR3 is CASSIGQAAPLSNQPQHF. In DNA form, the CDR3 reads TGTGCCAGTAGTATCGGACAGGCCGCTCCTTTAAGCAATCAGCCCCAGCATTTT.

There are a few counts of this clone. The chain uses TRBV6-5 and TRBJ1-3; unclear D gene. Looked up from germline, CDR1 is MNHEY and CDR2 is SVGAGI. V lost 9 bases, J lost 0 bases, and 6 bases lay in between. This CDR3 is built from 12 residues. This CDR3 reads CASLSSGNTIYF. DNA of the CDR3: TGTGCCAGTCTAAGCTCTGGAAACACCATATATTTT.

The rearrangement uses TRBV11-2 and TRBJ1-4; D remains ambiguous. Germline V lookup: CDR1 SGHAT, CDR2 FQNNGV. The CDR3 is 16 residues long. V lost 1 base, J lost 0 bases, and 9 bases lay in between. CDR3 DNA sequence: TGTGCCAGCAGCTTAGTGGGAGCAGCAACTAATGAAAAACTGTTTTTT. Translation gives CASSLVGAATNEKLFF.

J is TRBJ2-1 and V is TRBV5-1; maybe TRBD2 (6 bases). V lost 2 bases and J 6 bases, leaving 12 bases between the germline ends. This CDR3 is built from 14 residues. In germline, CDR1 is SGHRS, CDR2 YFSETQ. In DNA, the CDR3 is TGCGCCAGCAGCTTCGTCTCCGGGGGCAATGAGCAGTTCTTC. Its protein is CASSFVSGGNEQFF.

The V call is TRBV5-6, the J call TRBJ2-7, with 14 bases that match TRBD2. Germline trimming cut 0 bases from V and 0 bases from J; bases unmatched to any gene: 8. Per the germline V gene, CDR1 is SGHDT and CDR2 is YYEEEE. The CDR3 is made up of 19 amino acids. CDR3 DNA: TGTGCCAGCAGCTTGGCGGGACTAGCGGGAGTGGCCGGCTCCTACGAGCAGTACTTC. As protein: CASSLAGLAGVAGSYEQYF. Based on the CDR3 plus reference TRBV5-6 and TRBJ2-7, the full variable domain is DAGVTQSPTHLIKTRGQQVTLRCSPKSGHDTVSWYQQALGQGPQFIFQYYEEEERQRGNFPDRFSGHQFPNYSSELNVNALLLGDSALYLCASSLAGLAGVAGSYEQYFGPGTRLTVT.

V and J are TRBV5-1 and TRBJ1-1, with a possible D match to TRBD1 (5 bases). The CDR3 spans 16 residues. V was cut by 9 bases and J by 0 bases, with 21 bases left in between. From germline, CDR1 is SGHRS and CDR2 YFSETQ. CDR3 amino acids: CATHQGDTIMNTEAFF. The CDR3 region has the DNA TGCGCCACCCACCAAGGGGATACCATCATGAACACTGAAGCTTTCTTT.

This clone was detected only once. CDR3 sequence: CAWTRTGWDQPQHF. CDR3 bases: TGTGCCTGGACTAGGACAGGGTGGGATCAGCCCCAGCATTTT. The chain carries TRBV30 and TRBJ1-5, with 8 bases fitting TRBD1. In germline, CDR1 is GTSNPN, CDR2 SVGIG (reference sequence). This CDR3 comprises 14 residues. After removal of 4 bases from V and 5 bases from J, the junction contained 7 bases not matched to a gene.

J is TRBJ2-5 and V is TRBV28; the D gene is possibly TRBD2 (6 bases). The germline V gene has CDR1 MDHEN and CDR2 SYDVKM. The V end lost 8 bases, the J end lost 1 base, and 17 bases lay between the germline ends. This CDR3 is 15 amino acids long. The CDR3 region is CASGGREEFQETQYF. CDR3 nucleotide sequence: TGTGCCAGCGGAGGCAGGGAGGAGTTCCAAGAGACCCAGTACTTC. Together with reference TRBV28 and TRBJ2-5, the CDR3 gives the full variable domain: DVKVTQSSRYLVKRTGEKVFLECVQDMDHENMFWYRQDPGLGLRLIYFSYDVKMKEKGDIPEGYSVSREKKERFSLILESASTNQTSMYLCASGGREEFQETQYFGPGTRLLVL.

The rearrangement uses TRBV6-4 and TRBJ1-1; D is undetermined. Germline loops: CDR1 MRHNA, CDR2 SNTAGT. V was pared by 7 bases and J by 1 base, with 13 bases between. The CDR3 is 14 residues long. The CDR3 DNA reads TGTGCCAGCAAAGGAGGAACCGGGAACACTGAAGCTTTCTTT. Its protein is CASKGGTGNTEAFF.

The V gene is TRBV28, the J gene TRBJ2-7, with TRBD2 matching over 10 bases. This CDR3 is built from 15 residues. Germline V gene data show CDR1 as MDHEN and CDR2 as SYDVKM. J lost 3 bases, V lost 8 bases, and 10 bases had no gene match. The CDR3 DNA is TGTGCCAGCCTAAGATCAGCTAGCGGGGGCTACGAGCAGTACTTC. It specifies CASLRSASGGYEQYF.

The sample holds a few counts of this clone. The gene calls are TRBV5-6 and TRBJ1-3, with D hard to call. The CDR3 loop spans 16 amino acids. V lost 0 bases to trimming and J lost 3 bases, with 13 bases between them. Germline V CDR1 and CDR2: SGHDT, YYEEEE. Here the CDR3 reads CASSLDSLLSGNTIYF. Here the CDR3 DNA reads TGTGCCAGCAGCTTGGACTCCCTGTTAAGTGGAAACACCATATATTTT.

J is TRBJ2-7 and V is TRBV2, with D perhaps TRBD1 (5 bases). With 6 bases removed from V and 2 bases from J, the gap between germline ends came to 11 bases. Germline lookup yields CDR1 SNHLY and CDR2 FYNNEI. CDR3 length: 13 amino acids. The CDR3 sequence is CASSTGAPYEQYF. The CDR3 nucleotides are TGTGCCAGCAGCACAGGTGCCCCCTACGAGCAGTACTTC.